A single sample gave rise to the 4 T cell receptor beta chains below, sequenced in a study of shared clonotypes between healthy human individuals. The protocol was immunoSEQ multiplex PCR, while the TCRdb copy is restricted to in-frame clones and leaves out a portion. In the table there are under 850,000 clones, approximately 72% of which are singletons. The source material was memory CD4+ T cells sorted from blood. Subset noted: CD45RA-negative fraction. Receptor source: a woman aged 25-40 years in good health.

The CDR3 bases are TGCAGCGTTGTTTTCGGGACAGAAATATACACCTTC. As protein: CSVVFGTEIYTF. The chain joins TRBV29-1 to TRBJ1-2, with TRBD1 matching 7 bases. CDR1 and CDR2 (germline): SQVTM, ANQGSEA. The CDR3 contains 12 residues. V trimming: 4 bases; J trimming: 11 bases; junction bases outside the gene matches: 10.

The chain employs TRBV7-6 and TRBJ2-6; TRBD1 agrees at 7 bases. Germline V gene data show CDR1 as SGHVS and CDR2 as FNYEAQ. This CDR3 has 18 residues. The V segment lost 3 bases and the J segment 4 bases; nucleotides outside the gene matches: 12. The CDR3: CASSFAWTGPLGANVLTF. DNA of the CDR3: TGTGCCAGCAGCTTTGCTTGGACAGGTCCGTTAGGGGCCAACGTCCTGACTTTC. Using reference TRBV7-6 and TRBJ2-6 for the parts outside the CDR3, the full variable domain is GAGVSQSPRYKVTKRGQDVALRCDPISGHVSLYWYRQALGQGPEFLTYFNYEAQQDKSGLPNDRFSAERPEGSISTLTIQRTEQRDSAMYRCASSFAWTGPLGANVLTFGAGSRLTVL.

V is TRBV10-3 and J is TRBJ2-7; TRBD1 is a possible D gene (6 bases). This CDR3 has 12 residues. In germline, CDR1 is ENHRY, CDR2 SYGVKD. Trimming took off 6 bases at V and 4 bases at J, with 10 bases between the two ends. In DNA form, the CDR3 reads TGTGCCATCAGGAAACAGGGTTACGAGCAGTACTTC. Its protein product is CAIRKQGYEQYF.

The V call is TRBV19, the J call TRBJ1-1; 7 bases are shared with TRBD1. CDR3 length equals 14 residues. The germline V gene has CDR1 LNHDA and CDR2 SQIVND (reference sequence). V lost 6 bases and J lost 8; bases outside the gene matches: 12. In DNA, the CDR3 is TGTGCCAGTAGATCCCCCAGGGGGGCAGGGGAAGCTTTCTTT. This gives the protein CASRSPRGAGEAFF.